This T cell receptor beta chain was captured by sequencing in a study of T cell responses to AZD1222 COVID-19 vaccine. Study-level findings and limits: Scientists sampled the repertoires only once the peak T cell response had passed. Just a handful of AZD1222 recipients were seropositive at baseline. The study reported that nearly half of spike-specific TCRs target unmutated variant regions.

Germline values: CDR1 KGHSH, CDR2 LQKENI. V shed 3 bases and J 4 bases; nucleotides not matched to a gene: 7. The CDR3 has 16 amino acids. Produced via immunoSEQ multiplex PCR; TCRdb's table is partial and in-frame only. Of roughly 140,000 clones listed, 80% to 95% are singletons. This clone appeared once. What it recognizes is unknown. The source is an adult in good health. This rearrangement joins TRBV18 to TRBJ2-3; 10 bases fit TRBD2. Sample: peripheral blood, taken on day 0 of MenACWY control vaccination. The CDR3 DNA is TGTGCCAGCTCACCTCGGATAGCGGGAGGATCAGATACGCAGTATTTT. Protein sequence: CASSPRIAGGSDTQYF.